The rows below give T cell receptor beta chains drawn from one sample of a study of T cell repertoires in cytomegalovirus infection. TCRdb re-called the reads through MiXCR, storing one row per CDR3 protein. The table records tens of thousands of distinct CDR3 sequences, around 20% of them present only once. For these receptors, no antigen is known. Sequenced material: CD8+ T cells from cultured PBMCs, taken from culture after CMV antigen stimulation. The receptors stem from a human donor in good health (CMV status not recorded). Some clones in this sample may be carry-over from other donors' samples. CDR3s include the opening cysteine and the closing phenylalanine or tryptophan.

J gene,V gene,CDR3 protein
TRBJ2-1,TRBV7-2,CASSPAGKYNEQFF
TRBJ2-5,TRBV7-8,CASSPPRFERWETQYF
TRBJ1-2,TRBV25-1,CASRGAIGYGYTF
TRBJ1-1,TRBV2,CASSGLRDRAFGFF
TRBJ1-1,TRBV7-2,CASSFSRDVNTEAFF
TRBJ2-5,TRBV6-5,CASSGLEETQYF
TRBJ2-3,TRBV13,CASSSNLALGDTQYF
TRBJ1-1,TRBV7-9,CASSPGPRNTEAFF
TRBJ2-1,TRBV9,CASSLRLAGGNNEQFF
TRBJ1-1,TRBV12-1,CASSEFGQANTEAFF
TRBJ2-1,TRBV6-5,CASSYTGNSYNEQFF
TRBJ2-7,TRBV15,CATSRARGAHEQYF
TRBJ2-1,TRBV6-2/TRBV6-3,CASSYETYNEQFF
TRBJ2-1,TRBV28,CASRTRTWGLTVQFF
TRBJ2-7,TRBV7-3,CASSLTGLAGTYEQYF
TRBJ1-3,TRBV5-6,CVSSLVGLQGNTIYF
TRBJ1-4,TRBV6-5,CASSYSRGQGEKLFF
TRBJ1-2,TRBV7-9,CASSGGFSGYTF
TRBJ1-1,TRBV7-2,CASSLLQGAGSEAFF
TRBJ1-1,TRBV4-1,CASSQERGKEAFF
TRBJ2-6,TRBV9,CASSALLSSGANVLTF
TRBJ2-1,TRBV6-4,CASSELAGGYNEQFF
TRBJ1-5,TRBV7-9,CASRNDDQPQHF
TRBJ2-1,TRBV20-1,CSAKGTSKHEQFF
TRBJ2-5,TRBV7-2,CASSFSGGNFQETQYF
TRBJ1-1,TRBV28,CASSSPNKGNTEAFF
TRBJ2-7,TRBV6-6,CASSLTSGFTYEQYF
TRBJ2-1,TRBV12-3/TRBV12-4,CASSNPGSGTYNEQFF
TRBJ2-4,TRBV5-1,CASSLRTSGGVAKNIQYF
TRBJ2-2,TRBV7-6,CASQDSGRTGELFF
TRBJ1-3,TRBV20-1,CSARTESGNTIYF
TRBJ2-3,TRBV7-6,CASSPLQGGVGTDTQYF
TRBJ2-4,TRBV7-6,CASSSDRNIQYF
TRBJ2-1,TRBV19,CASSHGLSASYNEQFF
TRBJ2-1,TRBV19,CASSLGHNPYNEQFF
TRBJ1-2,TRBV15,CATSGWTLSGHGYTF
TRBJ1-4,TRBV28,CASTERGRTNEKLFF
TRBJ2-3,TRBV7-1,CASSPPRGLAGDSTDTQYF
TRBJ2-7,TRBV4-3,CASSQGTASYEQYF
TRBJ2-7,TRBV7-8,CASSPRQGLSYEQYF
TRBJ2-7,TRBV19,CASSTSPRSEQYF
TRBJ2-7,TRBV28,CASSEDRTASYEQYF
TRBJ2-2,TRBV5-6,CASSLESYTGELFF
TRBJ1-5,TRBV12-3/TRBV12-4,CASSVTVDRAQPQHF
TRBJ2-1,TRBV5-6,CASTPRGRPYNEQFF
TRBJ2-5,TRBV7-9,CASSFRDWDQETQYF
TRBJ2-7,TRBV7-9,CASTLGAQGVRYEQYF
TRBJ2-1,TRBV4-1,CASSQGSASYNEQFF
TRBJ2-1,TRBV20-1,CSARDAQGGSSYNEQFF
TRBJ1-1,TRBV27,CASSSWSGGAGEAFF
TRBJ2-7,TRBV5-6,CASNKGVAEARYYEQYF
TRBJ1-1,TRBV7-8,CASTENTEAFF
TRBJ2-3,TRBV7-6,CASRSREQPSTDTQYF
TRBJ2-1,TRBV7-9,CASSLPGLANEQFF
TRBJ2-1,TRBV12-3/TRBV12-4,CASSGESGSNNEQFF
TRBJ1-1,TRBV27,CASGTGGGTEAFF
TRBJ1-5,TRBV9,CASSVDGNSNQPQHF